This TCR beta chain stems from a study of technical replicates of blood from a few donors. V dropped 3 bases and J dropped 8 bases, with 16 bases sitting between them. The CDR3 spans 14 residues. The V gene's germline CDR1 is SGHDN and CDR2 FVKESK. Assay: immunoSEQ multiplex PCR; the TCRdb copy retains only in-frame clones and omits some. Of tens of thousands of clones detected, 75% to 95% appear once; the ten largest clones hold approximately 0.27%. This chain links TRBV14 with TRBJ1-2; weak D call: TRBD1 (6 bases). The sequence came from a human donor in good health. Sequencing used T cells isolated from PBMCs. CDR3: CASSHSWGTLGYTF. In DNA, the CDR3 is TGTGCCAGCAGCCACTCGTGGGGGACACTAGGCTACACCTTC.